This T cell receptor beta chain was sequenced in a study of cytomegalovirus exposure and HLA in healthy donors. The PCR used 60 Vbeta and 13 Jbeta primers. Sequenced by immunoSEQ multiplex PCR; TCRdb stores in-frame clones only, minus some. The table includes 78,000 or so clones, approximately 84% detected once. The ends lost 0 bases at V and 9 bases at J; junction bases unmatched: 9. CDR1 is SGDLS, CDR2 YYNGEE, per germline. The CDR3 runs to 16 residues. The gene calls are TRBV9 and TRBJ2-1; 10 nucleotides line up with TRBD2. The sequence was collected from a woman between 45 and 65 years old in good health and CMV-seronegative. Sequences were obtained from PBMCs. The CDR3 here is CASSVASAGGSIEQFF. CDR3 sequence (DNA): TGTGCCAGCAGCGTAGCATCAGCGGGGGGGAGTATTGAGCAGTTCTTC.